This TCR beta chain emerged from a study of radiotherapy plus CTLA-4 blockade in lung cancer. Only a few counts were recorded for this clone. Clones were read by immunoSEQ multiplex PCR, and TCRdb kept only the in-frame ones, dropping some. This sample has roughly 42,000 clones, with 63% found just once. The TCR was taken from a human donor with non-small cell lung cancer who had a partial response to radiotherapy plus ipilimumab. Material: peripheral blood, obtained from a patient treated with radiotherapy plus ipilimumab.

The CDR3 here is CASSPDWNTGELFF. The CDR3 region has the DNA TGTGCCAGCAGTCCCGACTGGAACACCGGGGAGCTGTTTTTT. The V gene is TRBV6-1, the J gene TRBJ2-2; D not resolved. The CDR3 has 14 amino acids. Trimming took 5 bases from V and 1 from J, leaving 8 bases between them. Germline values: CDR1 MNHNS, CDR2 SASEGT.